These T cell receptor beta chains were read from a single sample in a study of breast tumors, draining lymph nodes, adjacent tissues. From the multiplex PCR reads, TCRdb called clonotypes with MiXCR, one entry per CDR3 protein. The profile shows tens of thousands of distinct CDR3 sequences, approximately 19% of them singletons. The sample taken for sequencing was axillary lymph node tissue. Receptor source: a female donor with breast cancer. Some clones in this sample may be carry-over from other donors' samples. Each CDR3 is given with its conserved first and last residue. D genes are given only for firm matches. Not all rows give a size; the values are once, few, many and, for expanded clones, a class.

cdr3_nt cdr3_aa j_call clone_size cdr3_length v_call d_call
TGTGCCAGCAGTTATGGACTAGCGGGAGATACGAAGCAGTATTTT CASSYGLAGDTKQYF TRBJ2-3 few 15 TRBV28 TRBD2
TGTGCCAGCAGCCAGCGGTACAATGAGCAGTTCTTC CASSQRYNEQFF TRBJ2-1 many 12 TRBV7-9 NA
TGTGCCATCAGTGATACTAGCGAGTTCACAGATACGCAGTATTTT CAISDTSEFTDTQYF TRBJ2-3 many 15 TRBV10-3 TRBD2
TGCGCCAGCAGCCCGGGGACAGGGGGGGGCTACACCTTC CASSPGTGGGYTF TRBJ1-2 many 13 TRBV5-1 TRBD1
TGTGCCAGCAGCTTAGGACTTAACAATGAGCAGTTCTTC CASSLGLNNEQFF TRBJ2-1 many 13 TRBV7-6 NA
TGTGCTATCCGGGACCCAACACCCTACGAGCAGTACTTC CAIRDPTPYEQYF TRBJ2-7 once 13 TRBV28 NA
TGTGCCACCAGCAGAGGGACAGCCCAAGAGACCCAGTACTTC CATSRGTAQETQYF TRBJ2-5 many 14 TRBV15 NA
TGCAGTGCTAAGGGGGGCGGGGGTTCCTACAATGAGCAGTTCTTC CSAKGGGGSYNEQFF TRBJ2-1 once 15 TRBV20-1 NA
TGTGCCAGCAGCATTAGTGGGTGGCGGGATACGCAGTATTTT CASSISGWRDTQYF TRBJ2-3 many 14 TRBV9 NA
TGTGCCAGTAGTATAGGAGCGGGGGCAGATACGCAGTATTTT CASSIGAGADTQYF TRBJ2-3 many 14 TRBV19 TRBD2
TGTGCCAGCAGCCAAGCAGTGGCGACAGGGACCTCCCCCTACGAGCAGTACTTC CASSQAVATGTSPYEQYF TRBJ2-7 few 18 TRBV3-1 TRBD1
TGTGCCAGCAGGGCTATCACGGGACAGAATTATGGCTACACCTTC CASRAITGQNYGYTF TRBJ1-2 many 15 TRBV11-2 TRBD1
TGCAGTGCCGTGGCAGGACAGGGACAAGAGACCCAGTACTTC CSAVAGQGQETQYF TRBJ2-5 many 14 TRBV20-1 TRBD1
TGTGCCAGCAGTTACGGGGCCGGTTACTCTGGAAACACCATATATTTT CASSYGAGYSGNTIYF TRBJ1-3 many 16 TRBV6-5 NA
TGTGCCAGCAGGCCCGGCGGTGGGGGATCACCCCTCCACTTT CASRPGGGGSPLHF TRBJ1-6 many 14 TRBV6-2/TRBV6-3 NA
TGCAGTGCTACTAGCGGGAGGGCCACAGATACGCAGTATTTT CSATSGRATDTQYF TRBJ2-3 NA 14 TRBV20-1 TRBD2
TGTGCCAGCAGCTTAGTCCAGGGGAAGTACGAGCAGTACTTC CASSLVQGKYEQYF TRBJ2-7 many 14 TRBV11-2 NA
TGCAGTGCTAGCCCCGGGTTTTCTCAAGAGACCCAGTACTTC CSASPGFSQETQYF TRBJ2-5 many 14 TRBV20-1 NA
TGTGCCAGTAGTATCATAGGAGGACACTACGAGCAGTACTTC CASSIIGGHYEQYF TRBJ2-7 many 14 TRBV19 NA
TGCAGTGCTAGAGAGGGCGGGACCTCCACCACAGATACGCAGTATTTT CSAREGGTSTTDTQYF TRBJ2-3 NA 16 TRBV20-1 NA
TGTGCCAGCAGTTCCGCTTCACAGGGTGGTGAGACCCAGTACTTC CASSSASQGGETQYF TRBJ2-5 few 15 TRBV28 NA
TGTGCCAGCAGATACAGCGGGACTAGCACAGATACGCAGTATTTT CASRYSGTSTDTQYF TRBJ2-3 NA 15 TRBV5-4 TRBD2
TGTGCCAGCAGCGTAGTGTCAGGTGGGGCCAACGTCCTGACTTTC CASSVVSGGANVLTF TRBJ2-6 many 15 TRBV9 NA
TGTGCCAGCACCGGGGGCAGAGTGGAGACCCAGTACTTC CASTGGRVETQYF TRBJ2-5 many 13 TRBV2 NA
TGCAGTGCTAGAGACGCCCTGACTAGCGGAAAAAGCTCCTACAATGAGCAGTTCTTC CSARDALTSGKSSYNEQFF TRBJ2-1 many 19 TRBV20-1 TRBD2
TGTGCCAGCAGCGCCCTGCAAAGCTCCTACAATGAGCAGTTCTTC CASSALQSSYNEQFF TRBJ2-1 many 15 TRBV9 NA
TGTGCCATCAGTGAGTCGGAGGGGACAGACACCATATATTTT CAISESEGTDTIYF TRBJ1-3 many 14 TRBV10-3 TRBD1
TGTGCCAGCAGCCAGGGGGGACAGGGCAATGAAAAACTGTTTTTT CASSQGGQGNEKLFF TRBJ1-4 many 15 TRBV4-2 TRBD1
TGTGCCACCAGCGGAGTCACAGGGGGACGTCAAGAGACCCAGTACTTC CATSGVTGGRQETQYF TRBJ2-5 many 16 TRBV24-1 TRBD1
TGTGCCAGCAGTGAAGAAGCGGGACACTCCTACAATGAGCAGTTCTTC CASSEEAGHSYNEQFF TRBJ2-1 many 16 TRBV6-5 NA
TGTGCCAGCAGCGTAGGTCCAAGCTCTGGGGCCAACGTCCTGACTTTC CASSVGPSSGANVLTF TRBJ2-6 few 16 TRBV9 NA
TGTGCCACCAGCAGCCCGGGACTAGCGGTCACAGATACGCAGTATTTT CATSSPGLAVTDTQYF TRBJ2-3 many 16 TRBV15 TRBD2
TGTGCCAGCAGCTTAGCGCTCGCGGCAGAGCAGTTCTTC CASSLALAAEQFF TRBJ2-1 many 13 TRBV11-1 NA
TGCAGTGCTAGAAACCGGGGGGCCGACAATAAGCAGTTCTTC CSARNRGADNKQFF TRBJ2-1 NA 14 TRBV20-1 NA
TGTGCCAGCAGTTACCGGCAGGGGACCTACGAGCAGTACTTC CASSYRQGTYEQYF TRBJ2-7 many 14 TRBV6-5 NA
TGTGCCAGCAGTGAATCCGGACAGGGGACGCACGAGCAGTACTTC CASSESGQGTHEQYF TRBJ2-7 many 15 TRBV6-1 TRBD1
TGTGCCAGCAGCTTGGGGGAGTTGACAGGCCGAGTGAACACCGGGGAGCTGTTTTTT CASSLGELTGRVNTGELFF TRBJ2-2 many 19 TRBV5-4 NA
TGCGCCAGCAGCTTGACAGGGTATTCGTATGGAAATGGAAACACCATATATTTT CASSLTGYSYGNGNTIYF TRBJ1-3 many 18 TRBV5-1 NA
TGTGCCAGCAGCCGACAGAAGGGGCGAGATACGCAGTATTTT CASSRQKGRDTQYF TRBJ2-3 many 14 TRBV7-2 NA